This T cell receptor beta chain was sequenced in a study of blood T cell repertoires in COVID-19. The overall study: Samples came from the United States, Italy and Spain, spanning acute and convalescent COVID-19.

Concerning this clone: The sample holds other DNA sequences that translate to the same CDR3.

In the source study's methods: Amplification of reference gene primers provided the estimated nucleated cell counts. The method was immunoSEQ multiplex PCR; TCRdb's version includes in-frame clones alone and lacks a portion of them. Clone size and V and J calls were adopted from that table, with D and trimming inferred from the DNA. The sample has a few hundred thousand clones; around 92% are singletons. Germline V CDR1 and CDR2: WSHSY, SAAADI. CDR3 length: 12 amino acids. The V end lost 5 bases, the J end lost 1 base, and 5 bases lay between the germline ends. This sequence originates from a man aged 35 to 55 with acute or convalescent COVID-19. The sequenced sample was peripheral blood. The chain links TRBV10-2 to TRBJ1-1; D is uncertain. CDR3 loop: CASSRGNTEAFF. In DNA, the CDR3 is TGCGCCAGCAGTCGGGGGAACACTGAAGCTTTCTTT.